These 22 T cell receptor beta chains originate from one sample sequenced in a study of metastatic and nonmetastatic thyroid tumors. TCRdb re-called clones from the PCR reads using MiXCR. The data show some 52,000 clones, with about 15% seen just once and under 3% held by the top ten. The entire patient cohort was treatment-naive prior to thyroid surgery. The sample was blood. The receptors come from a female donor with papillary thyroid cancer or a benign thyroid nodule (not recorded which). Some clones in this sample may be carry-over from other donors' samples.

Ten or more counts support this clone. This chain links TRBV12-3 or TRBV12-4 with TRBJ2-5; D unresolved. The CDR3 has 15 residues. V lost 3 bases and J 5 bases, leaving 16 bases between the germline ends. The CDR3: CASSFQSPEEETQYF. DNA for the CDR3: TGTGCCAGCAGTTTCCAAAGCCCCGAGGAGGAGACCCAGTACTTC.

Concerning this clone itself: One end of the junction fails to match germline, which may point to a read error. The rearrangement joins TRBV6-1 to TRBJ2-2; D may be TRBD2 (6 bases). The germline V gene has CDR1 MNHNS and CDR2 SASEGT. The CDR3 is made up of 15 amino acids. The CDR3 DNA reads TGTGCCAGCAGTGACTGGCGCGGGAACACCGGGGACCTGTTTTTT. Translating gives CASSDWRGNTGDLFF.

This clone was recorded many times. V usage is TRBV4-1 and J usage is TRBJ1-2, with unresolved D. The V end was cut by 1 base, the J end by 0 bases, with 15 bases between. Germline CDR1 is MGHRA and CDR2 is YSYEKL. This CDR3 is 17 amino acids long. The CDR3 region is CASSQVPVGTANYGYTF. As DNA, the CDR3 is TGCGCCAGCAGCCAAGTCCCTGTTGGCACAGCTAACTATGGCTACACCTTC.

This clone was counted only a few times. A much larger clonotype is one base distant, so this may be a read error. The CDR3 coding sequence is TGCAGTACTAGGCTCCGGTGGTATCCGGAGCAGTACTTC. Translation gives CSTRLRWYPEQYF. The chain joins TRBV20-1 to TRBJ2-7; TRBD2 might be the D (5 bases). This CDR3 comprises 13 residues. Germline V CDR1 and CDR2: DFQATT, SNEGSKA (reference sequence).

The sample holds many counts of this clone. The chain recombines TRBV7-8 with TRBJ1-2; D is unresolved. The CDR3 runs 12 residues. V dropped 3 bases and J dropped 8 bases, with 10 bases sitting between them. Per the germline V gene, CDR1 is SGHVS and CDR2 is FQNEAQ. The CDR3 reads CASSFREGGYTF. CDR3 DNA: TGTGCCAGCAGCTTTCGCGAAGGCGGCTACACCTTC.

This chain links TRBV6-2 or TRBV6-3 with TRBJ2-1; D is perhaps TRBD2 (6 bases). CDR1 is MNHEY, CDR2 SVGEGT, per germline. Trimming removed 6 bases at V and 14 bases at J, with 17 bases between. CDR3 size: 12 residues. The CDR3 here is CASSKTSREKFF. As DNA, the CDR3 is TGTGCCAGCAGCAAGACTAGTAGGGAGAAGTTCTTC.

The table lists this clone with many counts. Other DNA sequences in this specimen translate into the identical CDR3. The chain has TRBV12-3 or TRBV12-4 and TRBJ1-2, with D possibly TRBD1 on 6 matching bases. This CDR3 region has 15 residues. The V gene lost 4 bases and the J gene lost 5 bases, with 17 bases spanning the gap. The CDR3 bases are TGTGCCAGCAGTTCCCACACAGGGATCCGATATGGCTACACCTTC. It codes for CASSSHTGIRYGYTF.

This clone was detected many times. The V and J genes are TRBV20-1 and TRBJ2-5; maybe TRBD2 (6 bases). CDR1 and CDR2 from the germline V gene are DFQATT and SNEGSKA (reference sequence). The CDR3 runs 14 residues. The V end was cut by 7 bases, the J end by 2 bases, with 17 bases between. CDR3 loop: CSGSGVGGQETQYF. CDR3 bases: TGCAGTGGATCTGGTGTTGGAGGGCAAGAGACCCAGTACTTC.

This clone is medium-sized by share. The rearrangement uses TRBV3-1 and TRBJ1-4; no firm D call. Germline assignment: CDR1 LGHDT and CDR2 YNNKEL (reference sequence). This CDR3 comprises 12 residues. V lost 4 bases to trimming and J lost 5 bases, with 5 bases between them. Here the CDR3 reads CASSLRNEKLFF. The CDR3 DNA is TGTGCCAGCAGCCTTAGGAATGAAAAACTGTTTTTT.

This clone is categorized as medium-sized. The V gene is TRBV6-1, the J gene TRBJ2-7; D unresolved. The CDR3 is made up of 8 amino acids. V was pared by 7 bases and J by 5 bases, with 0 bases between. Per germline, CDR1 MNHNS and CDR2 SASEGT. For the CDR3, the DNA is TGTGCCAGCAACGAGCAGTACTTC. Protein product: CASNEQYF.

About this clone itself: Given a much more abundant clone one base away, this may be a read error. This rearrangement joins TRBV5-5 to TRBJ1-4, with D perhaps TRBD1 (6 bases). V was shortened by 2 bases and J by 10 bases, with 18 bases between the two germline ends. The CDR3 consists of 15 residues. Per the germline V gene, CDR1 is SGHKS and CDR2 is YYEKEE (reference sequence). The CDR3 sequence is CASSFGDRDNGKLFF. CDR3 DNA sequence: TGTGCCAGCAGCTTCGGAGACCGGGACAACGGAAAACTGTTTTTT.

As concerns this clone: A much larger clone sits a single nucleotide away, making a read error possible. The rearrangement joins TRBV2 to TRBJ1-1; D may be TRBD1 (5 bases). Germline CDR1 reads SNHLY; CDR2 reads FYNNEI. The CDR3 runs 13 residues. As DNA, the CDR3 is TGCGCCAGCAGTGTCTTGGGGGGGACTGAAGCTTTGTTT. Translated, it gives CASSVLGGTEALF.

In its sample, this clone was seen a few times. Written as DNA, the CDR3 is TGTGCCAGCAGTGAGCTAGGGACAGGGGTAAACGAGCAGTACTTC. It is translated as CASSELGTGVNEQYF. The rearrangement joins TRBV6-1 to TRBJ2-7; 10 positions match TRBD1. Germline V gene lookup returns CDR1 MNHNS and CDR2 SASEGT. This CDR3 is built from 15 residues. V lost 3 bases and J lost 5; bases outside the gene matches: 7.

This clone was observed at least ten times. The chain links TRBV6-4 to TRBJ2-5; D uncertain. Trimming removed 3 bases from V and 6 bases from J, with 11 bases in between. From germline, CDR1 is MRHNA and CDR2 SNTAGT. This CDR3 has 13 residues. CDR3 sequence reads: CASSESLGKTQYF. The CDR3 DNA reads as TGTGCCAGCAGTGAAAGTCTAGGGAAGACCCAGTACTTC.

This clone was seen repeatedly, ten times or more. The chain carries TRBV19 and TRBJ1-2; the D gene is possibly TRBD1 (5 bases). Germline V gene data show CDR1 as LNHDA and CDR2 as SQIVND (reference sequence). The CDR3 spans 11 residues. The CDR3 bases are TGTGCTACCCTTGGGGGGGGACGCTACACCTTC. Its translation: CATLGGGRYTF.

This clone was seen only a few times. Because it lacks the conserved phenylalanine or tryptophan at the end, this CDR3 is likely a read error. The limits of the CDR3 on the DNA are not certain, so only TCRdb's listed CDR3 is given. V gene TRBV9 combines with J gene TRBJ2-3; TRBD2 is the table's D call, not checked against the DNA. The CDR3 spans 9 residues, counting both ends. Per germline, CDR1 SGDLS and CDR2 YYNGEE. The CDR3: CASSPPRRG.

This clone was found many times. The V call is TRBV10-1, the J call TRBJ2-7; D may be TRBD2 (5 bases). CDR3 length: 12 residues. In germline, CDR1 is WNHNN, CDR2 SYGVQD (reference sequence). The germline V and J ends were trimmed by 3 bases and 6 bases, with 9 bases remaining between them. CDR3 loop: CASSDGEGEQYF. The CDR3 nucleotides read TGCGCCAGCAGTGACGGGGAAGGCGAGCAGTACTTC.

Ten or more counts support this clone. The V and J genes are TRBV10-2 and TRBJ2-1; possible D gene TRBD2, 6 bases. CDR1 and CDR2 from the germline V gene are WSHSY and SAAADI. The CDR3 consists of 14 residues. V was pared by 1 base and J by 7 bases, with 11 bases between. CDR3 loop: CASSEYGSGNEQFF. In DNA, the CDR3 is TGCGCCAGCAGTGAGTACGGGAGCGGGAATGAGCAGTTCTTC.

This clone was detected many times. CDR3 nucleotides: TGCAGTGCTAGAGATTTCTCTGGGGACTCCGGGGAGCTGTTTTTT. Translated, it gives CSARDFSGDSGELFF. The genes are TRBV20-1 and TRBJ2-2; D possibly corresponds to TRBD2 (6 bases). Germline-derived CDR1 and CDR2 are DFQATT and SNEGSKA (reference sequence). The ends were cut back, 0 bases at V and 6 bases at J, with 14 bases in the middle. The CDR3 totals 15 residues.

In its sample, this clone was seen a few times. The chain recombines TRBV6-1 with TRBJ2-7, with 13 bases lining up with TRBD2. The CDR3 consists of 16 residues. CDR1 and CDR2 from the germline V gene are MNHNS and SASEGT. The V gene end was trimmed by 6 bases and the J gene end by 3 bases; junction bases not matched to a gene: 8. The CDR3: CASRRTSGRALYEQYF. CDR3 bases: TGTGCCAGCAGGAGAACTAGCGGGAGGGCCCTCTACGAGCAGTACTTC.

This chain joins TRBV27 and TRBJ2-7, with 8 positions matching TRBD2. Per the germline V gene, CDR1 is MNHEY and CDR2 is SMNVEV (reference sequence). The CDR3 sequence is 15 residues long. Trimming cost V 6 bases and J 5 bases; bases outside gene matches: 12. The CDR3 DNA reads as TGTGCCAGCAGCTCGGAGACTAGCGAGATCCACGAGCAGTACTTC. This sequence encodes CASSSETSEIHEQYF.

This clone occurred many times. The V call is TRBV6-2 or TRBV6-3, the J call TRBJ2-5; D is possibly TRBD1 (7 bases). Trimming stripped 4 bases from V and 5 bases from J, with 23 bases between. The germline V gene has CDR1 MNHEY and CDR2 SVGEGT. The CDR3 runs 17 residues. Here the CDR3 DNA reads TGTGCCAGCAGTTCCCCGATATCAACAGGGGACTGGGAGACCCAGTACTTC. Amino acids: CASSSPISTGDWETQYF.